This T cell receptor (beta chain) was documented in a study of shared clonotypes between healthy human individuals. Across the whole study: Used for every donor were three CD4 naive, three CD4 memory, two CD8 naive and one CD8 memory plate.

The study separated CD4+ cells into CD45RA+ naive and CD45RA-negative memory subsets. Study-level points and caveats: Among donors, sharing of clonotypes was expected to be affected by sequencing depth.

In replicate PCRs of sorted subsets, approximately 210 ng DNA, approximately 32,000 T cell genomes, was used. Repertoires were generated with immunoSEQ multiplex PCR, while TCRdb's copy carries only in-frame clones and drops some. Of around 1,000,000 clones in the sample, roughly 80% were seen once. Comment on this clone: The antigen remains unidentified. The sample carries other DNA sequences with the same CDR3.

The clonotype comes from a man aged 18 to 30 in good health. Some clones in this sample may be carry-over from other donors' samples. What was sequenced was memory CD4+ T cells from PBMCs. Described subset: CD45RA-negative fraction.

In nucleotides, the CDR3 is TGCGCCAGCAGCTTGGAGGGTCAGGAGACCCAGTACTTC. Its protein product is CASSLEGQETQYF. This chain uses TRBV5-1 with TRBJ2-5; D unclear. The germline V and J ends were trimmed by 0 bases and 5 bases, with 8 bases remaining between them. The length of the CDR3 is 13 residues. The germline gives CDR1 SGHRS, CDR2 YFSETQ.